The clone carrying this T cell receptor (beta chain) has at least ten counts. Its antigen is currently unknown. Germline assignment: CDR1 DFQATT and CDR2 SNEGSKA (reference sequence). The V end was cut by 7 bases, the J end by 7 bases, with 25 bases between. The CDR3 loop spans 15 amino acids. The data are from a study of regulatory T cells in long-lasting Graves disease. Whole-study results and caveats: Because few samples were included, accuracy may have been lower. Reduced TCR diversity was observed in persistent Graves' patients versus newly diagnosed patients. Favored usage of TRBV28, TRBJ1-2 and TRBJ2-5 was recorded in persistent disease.

Noted time point: newly diagnosed GD, antithyroid drugs for less than 3 months. The TCR library used RNA extracted from PBMCs. In building TCR beta libraries, iRepertoire HTBI primers were used together with Arm-PCR of CDR3 regions. In TCRdb, the multiplex PCR reads were re-called with MiXCR into one record per CDR3 protein. The sample has about 400,000 distinct CDR3 sequences; about 17% are singletons. Another study also made use of these data, one on T cells in Graves' hyperthyroidism and ophthalmopathy.

The chain employs TRBV20-1 and TRBJ2-5; weak D call: TRBD2 (7 bases). The sample here was peripheral blood mononuclear cells (PBMCs), taken at new diagnosis, from a patient treated with antithyroid drugs. The receptor was isolated from a woman between 18 and 29 years old with Graves disease. For the CDR3, the DNA is TGCAGTGTTGGGAGGGAGAGGGGGTTGGGGGTGACCCAGTACTTC. Protein sequence: CSVGRERGLGVTQYF.